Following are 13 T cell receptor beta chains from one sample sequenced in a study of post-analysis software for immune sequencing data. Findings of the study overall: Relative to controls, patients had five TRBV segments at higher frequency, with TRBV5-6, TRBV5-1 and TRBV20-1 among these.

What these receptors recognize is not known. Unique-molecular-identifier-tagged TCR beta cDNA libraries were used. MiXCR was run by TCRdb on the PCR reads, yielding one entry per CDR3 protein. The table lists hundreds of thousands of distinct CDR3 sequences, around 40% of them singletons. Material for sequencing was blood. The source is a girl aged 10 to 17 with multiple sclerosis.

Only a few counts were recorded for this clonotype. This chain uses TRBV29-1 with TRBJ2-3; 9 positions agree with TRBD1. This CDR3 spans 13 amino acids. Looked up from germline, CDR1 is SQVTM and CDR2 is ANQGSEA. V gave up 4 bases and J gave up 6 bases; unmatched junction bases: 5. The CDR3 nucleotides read TGCAGCGTTGGGACAGGGGTAGTGGATACGCAGTATTTT. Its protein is CSVGTGVVDTQYF.

The chain's CDR3 is CAWSVQTGDTQYF. In nucleotides, the CDR3 is TGTGCCTGGAGTGTCCAGACAGGGGATACGCAGTATTTT. The gene calls are TRBV30 and TRBJ2-3; 7 bases agree with TRBD1. V shed 0 bases, J shed 6 bases, and the junction held 3 bases outside the gene matches. The CDR3 sequence is 13 residues long. CDR1 GTSNPN and CDR2 SVGIG come from the germline V gene (reference sequence).

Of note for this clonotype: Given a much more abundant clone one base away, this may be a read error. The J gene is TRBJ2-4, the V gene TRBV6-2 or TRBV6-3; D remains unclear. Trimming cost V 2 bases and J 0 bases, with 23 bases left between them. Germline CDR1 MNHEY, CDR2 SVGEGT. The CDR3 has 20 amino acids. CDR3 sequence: CASSYQVLSRGREAKNIQYF. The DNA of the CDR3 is TGTGCCAGCAGTTACCAGGTTCTTTCACGAGGACGCGAAGCCAAAAACATTCAGTACTTC.

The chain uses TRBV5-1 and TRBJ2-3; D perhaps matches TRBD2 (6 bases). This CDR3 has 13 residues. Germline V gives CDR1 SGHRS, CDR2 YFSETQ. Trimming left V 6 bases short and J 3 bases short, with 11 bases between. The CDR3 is CASMGLDTDTQYF. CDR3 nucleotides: TGCGCCAGCATGGGACTCGATACAGATACGCAGTATTTT.

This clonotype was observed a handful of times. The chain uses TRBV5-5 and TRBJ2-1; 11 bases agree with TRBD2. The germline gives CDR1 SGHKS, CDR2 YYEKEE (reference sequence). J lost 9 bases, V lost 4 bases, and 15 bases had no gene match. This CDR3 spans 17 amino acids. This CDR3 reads CASSPRVATSGISEQFF. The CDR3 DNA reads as TGTGCCAGCAGCCCCCGTGTCGCGACTAGCGGGATTAGTGAGCAGTTCTTC.

CDR3 loop: CSARGSVRDRGNEQYF. For the CDR3, the DNA is TGCAGTGCTAGAGGTTCCGTTCGGGACAGGGGCAACGAGCAGTACTTC. This chain links TRBV20-1 with TRBJ2-4; 10 positions match TRBD1. The DNA end is a closer match to TRBJ2-7, so the J assignment may be wrong. This CDR3 spans 16 amino acids. From germline, CDR1 is DFQATT and CDR2 SNEGSKA (reference sequence).

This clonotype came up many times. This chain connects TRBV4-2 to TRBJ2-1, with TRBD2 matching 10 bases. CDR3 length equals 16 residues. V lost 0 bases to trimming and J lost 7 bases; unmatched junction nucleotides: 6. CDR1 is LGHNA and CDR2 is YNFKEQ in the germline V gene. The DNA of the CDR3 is TGTGCCAGCAGCCAAGATCCGCTAGCGGGGGAGAATGAGCAGTTCTTC. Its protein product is CASSQDPLAGENEQFF.

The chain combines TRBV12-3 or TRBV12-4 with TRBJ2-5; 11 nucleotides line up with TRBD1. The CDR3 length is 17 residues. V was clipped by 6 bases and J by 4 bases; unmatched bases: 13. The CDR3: CASSFDPDRGHRETQYF. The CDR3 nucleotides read TGTGCCAGCAGCTTCGACCCGGACAGGGGGCACCGAGAGACCCAGTACTTC.

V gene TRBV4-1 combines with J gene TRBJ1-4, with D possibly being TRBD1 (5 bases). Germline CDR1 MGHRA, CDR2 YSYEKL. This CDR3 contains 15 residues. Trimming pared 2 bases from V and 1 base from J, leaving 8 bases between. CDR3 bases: TGCGCCAGCAGCCAATATGGGGGAACTAATGAAAAACTGTTTTTT. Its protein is CASSQYGGTNEKLFF.

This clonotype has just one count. The CDR3, as DNA: TGTGCTAGTGGTTTGGCCGGGACCGGGACGGGCTATGGCTACACCTTC. The encoded protein is CASGLAGTGTGYGYTF. V is TRBV12-5 and J is TRBJ1-2; tentative D call: TRBD1 (5 bases). The germline V gene encodes CDR1 LGHNT and CDR2 FRNRAP. V lost 1 base and J 4 bases, leaving 16 bases between the germline ends. The CDR3 consists of 16 residues.

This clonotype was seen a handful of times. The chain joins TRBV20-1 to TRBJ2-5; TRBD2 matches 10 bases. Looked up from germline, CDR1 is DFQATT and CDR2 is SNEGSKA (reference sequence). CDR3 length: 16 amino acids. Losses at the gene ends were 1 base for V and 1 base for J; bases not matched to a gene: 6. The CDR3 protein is CSARGASGSLQETQYF. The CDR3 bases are TGCAGTGCTAGAGGGGCTAGCGGGAGCCTCCAAGAGACCCAGTACTTC.

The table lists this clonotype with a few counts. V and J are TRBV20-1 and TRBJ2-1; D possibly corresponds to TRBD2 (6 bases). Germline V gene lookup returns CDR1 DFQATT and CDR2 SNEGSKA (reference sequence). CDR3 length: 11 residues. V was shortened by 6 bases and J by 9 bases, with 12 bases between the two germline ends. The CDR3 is CSATGEVEQFF. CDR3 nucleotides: TGCAGTGCCACGGGGGAAGTTGAGCAGTTCTTC.

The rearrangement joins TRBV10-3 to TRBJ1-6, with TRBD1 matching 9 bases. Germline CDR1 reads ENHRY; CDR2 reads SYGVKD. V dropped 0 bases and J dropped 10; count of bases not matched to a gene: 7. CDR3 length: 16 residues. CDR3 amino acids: CAISESLGQGVSPLHF. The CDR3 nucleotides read TGTGCCATCAGTGAGTCGTTGGGACAGGGAGTCTCACCCCTCCACTTT.